Listed here are 6 T cell receptor beta chains from one sample, sequenced in a study of shared clonotypes between healthy human individuals. Sequencing used immunoSEQ multiplex PCR; TCRdb keeps in-frame clones, though not all of them. Among 2,100,000 or so clones listed, more than 90% were seen once. The sample consisted of naive CD4+ T cells sorted from blood. The subset is: CD45RA+ positively selected. The receptors were sampled from a man between 18 and 35 years old in good health.

V gene TRBV2 combines with J gene TRBJ1-5, with 7 positions matching TRBD1. The CDR3 extends over 15 amino acids. Trimming took 3 bases from V and 9 from J; bases not matched to a gene: 11. Germline V lookup: CDR1 SNHLY, CDR2 FYNNEI. CDR3 DNA: TGTGCCAGCAGTGAGGAAACAGGGGTGATTACGCCCCAGCATTTT. Translating it yields CASSEETGVITPQHF.

The rearrangement uses TRBV5-1 and TRBJ2-1; D is possibly TRBD2 (5 bases). V lost 5 bases, J lost 5 bases, and 11 bases lay in between. CDR3 length equals 13 residues. Germline-derived CDR1 and CDR2 are SGHRS and YFSETQ. The DNA for the CDR3 is TGCGCCAGCAGGCTTGCGACTAACAATGAGCAGTTCTTC. This gives the protein CASRLATNNEQFF.

This clone showed up just a few times. V is TRBV28 and J is TRBJ1-2; D call uncertain. This CDR3 region has 14 residues. Germline V gene sequence: CDR1 MDHEN, CDR2 SYDVKM. Trimming took 3 bases from V and 5 from J, leaving 13 bases between them. For the CDR3, the DNA is TGTGCCAGCAGTTTGGCACAGCCTCCTTATGGCTACACCTTC. Translating it yields CASSLAQPPYGYTF.

This clone was picked up one time. The junction and the germline gene differ at one end; a read error may be behind it. The chain uses TRBV6-5 and TRBJ2-3; 9 bases line up with TRBD2. CDR1 MNHEY and CDR2 SVGAGI come from the germline V gene. This CDR3 comprises 14 residues. CDR3 sequence: CASAPLAGADTRYF. The CDR3 coding sequence is TGTGCCAGCGCTCCCTTAGCGGGGGCGGATACGCGGTATTTT.

The chain couples TRBV6-4 to TRBJ2-3, with TRBD2 matching 7 bases. Germline lookup yields CDR1 MRHNA and CDR2 SNTAGT. The CDR3 length is 13 residues. Trimming cost V 6 bases and J 2 bases; bases outside gene matches: 2. The CDR3 DNA is TGTGCCAGCAGCCGGGACTACACAGATACGCAGTATTTT. Its protein product is CASSRDYTDTQYF.

The chain employs TRBV5-1 and TRBJ2-2; 9 nucleotides line up with TRBD1. The germline gives CDR1 SGHRS, CDR2 YFSETQ. Trimming cost V 1 base and J 4 bases; bases outside gene matches: 5. The CDR3 runs to 16 residues. CDR3 sequence reads: CASSLSGQGGTGELFF. DNA for the CDR3: TGCGCCAGCAGCTTGTCGGGACAGGGTGGCACCGGGGAGCTGTTTTTT.